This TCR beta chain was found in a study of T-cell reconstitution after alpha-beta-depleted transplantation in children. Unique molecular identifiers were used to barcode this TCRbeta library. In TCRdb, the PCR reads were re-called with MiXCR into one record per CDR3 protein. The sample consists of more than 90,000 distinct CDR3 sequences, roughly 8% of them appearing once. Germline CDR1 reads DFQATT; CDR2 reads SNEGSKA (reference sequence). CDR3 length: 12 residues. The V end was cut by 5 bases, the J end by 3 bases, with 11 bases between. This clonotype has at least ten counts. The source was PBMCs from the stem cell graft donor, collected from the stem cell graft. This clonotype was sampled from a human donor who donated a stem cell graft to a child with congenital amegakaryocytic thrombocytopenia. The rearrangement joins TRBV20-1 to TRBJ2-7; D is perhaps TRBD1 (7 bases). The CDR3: CSAAGQNYEQYF. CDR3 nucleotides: TGCAGTGCTGCGGGACAGAACTACGAGCAGTACTTC.